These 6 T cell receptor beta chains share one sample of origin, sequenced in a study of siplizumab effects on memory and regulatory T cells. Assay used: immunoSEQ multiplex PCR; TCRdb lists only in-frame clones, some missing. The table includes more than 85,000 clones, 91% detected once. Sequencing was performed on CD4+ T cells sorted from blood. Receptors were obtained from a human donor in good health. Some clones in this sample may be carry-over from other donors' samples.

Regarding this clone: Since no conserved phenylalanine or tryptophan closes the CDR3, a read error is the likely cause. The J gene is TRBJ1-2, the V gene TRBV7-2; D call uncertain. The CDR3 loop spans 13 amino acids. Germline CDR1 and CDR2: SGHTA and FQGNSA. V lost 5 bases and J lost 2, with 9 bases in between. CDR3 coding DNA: TGTGCCAGCAGCCCGACCGCCAACTATGGCTACACCCTC. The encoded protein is CASSPTANYGYTL.

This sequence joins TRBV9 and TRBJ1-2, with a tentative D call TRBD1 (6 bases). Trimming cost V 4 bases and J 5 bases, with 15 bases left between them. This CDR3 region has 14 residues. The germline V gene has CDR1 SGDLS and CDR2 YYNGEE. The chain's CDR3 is CASSPGRGRYGYTF. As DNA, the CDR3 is TGTGCCAGCAGCCCCGGCAGGGGCCGGTATGGCTACACCTTC. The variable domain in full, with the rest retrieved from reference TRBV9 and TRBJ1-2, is DSGVTQTPKHLITATGQRVTLRCSPRSGDLSVYWYQQSLDQGLQFLIQYYNGEERAKGNILERFSAQQFPDLHSELNLSSLELGDSALYFCASSPGRGRYGYTFGSGTRLTVV.

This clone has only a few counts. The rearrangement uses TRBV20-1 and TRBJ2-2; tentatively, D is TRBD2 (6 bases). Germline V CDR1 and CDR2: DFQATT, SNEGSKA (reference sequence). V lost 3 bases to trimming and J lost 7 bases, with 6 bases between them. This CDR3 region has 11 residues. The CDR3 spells CSARRGGELFF. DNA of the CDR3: TGCAGTGCTAGGCGGGGCGGGGAGCTGTTTTTT.

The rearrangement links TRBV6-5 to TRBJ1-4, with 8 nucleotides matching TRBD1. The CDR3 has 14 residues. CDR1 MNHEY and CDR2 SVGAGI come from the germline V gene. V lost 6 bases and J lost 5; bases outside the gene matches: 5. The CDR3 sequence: CASRPGQENEKLFF. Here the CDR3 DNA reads TGTGCCAGCAGGCCGGGACAGGAGAATGAAAAACTGTTTTTT.

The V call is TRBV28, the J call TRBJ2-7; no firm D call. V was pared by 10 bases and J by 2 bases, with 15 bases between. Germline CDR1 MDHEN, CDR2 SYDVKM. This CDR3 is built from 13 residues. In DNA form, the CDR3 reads TGTGCCACCCAGTCGGGCCAAACCTACGAGCAGTACTTC. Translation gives CATQSGQTYEQYF.

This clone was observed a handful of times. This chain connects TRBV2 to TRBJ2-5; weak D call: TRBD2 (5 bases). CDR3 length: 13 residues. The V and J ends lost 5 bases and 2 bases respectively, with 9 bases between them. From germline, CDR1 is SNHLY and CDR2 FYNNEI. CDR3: CASSSLAQETQYF. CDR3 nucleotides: TGTGCCAGCAGTTCCCTAGCTCAAGAGACCCAGTACTTC.